One and the same sample provided the 18 T cell receptor beta chains below, sequenced in a study of T cell responses to AZD1222 COVID-19 vaccine. The repertoire was sequenced with immunoSEQ multiplex PCR; TCRdb's copy has only in-frame clones and lacks some. Altogether 100,000 to 130,000 clones are present, about 90% being singletons, with the ten largest covering approximately 7%. The specimen comprised peripheral blood, sampled on day 0 of AZD1222 vaccination. The source is an adult in good health.

This rearrangement joins TRBV6-2 or TRBV6-3 to TRBJ2-7; no firm D call. Germline CDR1 reads MNHEY; CDR2 reads SVGEGT. The CDR3 spans 14 residues. V was shortened by 0 bases and J by 3 bases, with 9 bases between the two germline ends. CDR3 region: CASSYSQVSYEQYF. CDR3 DNA sequence: TGTGCCAGCAGTTACTCCCAGGTGAGCTACGAGCAGTACTTC.

V gene TRBV7-2 combines with J gene TRBJ1-6; TRBD1 is a possible D gene (5 bases). Trimming removed 4 bases at V and 11 bases at J, with 9 bases between. CDR1 and CDR2 (germline): SGHTA, FQGNSA. The CDR3 loop spans 12 amino acids. DNA of the CDR3: TGTGCCAGCAGCTCAGGGTCACCACCCCTCCACTTT. It is translated as CASSSGSPPLHF.

This clone has a single count. The J gene is TRBJ2-3, the V gene TRBV5-1; D may correspond to TRBD1 or TRBD2 (6 bases each). Trimming left V 3 bases short and J 0 bases short, with 17 bases between. The germline V gene has CDR1 SGHRS and CDR2 YFSETQ. This CDR3 spans 17 amino acids. CDR3 sequence: CASSWGASDDSTDTQYF. The DNA of the CDR3 is TGCGCCAGCAGCTGGGGGGCTAGCGATGATAGCACAGATACGCAGTATTTT.

The gene calls are TRBV19 and TRBJ2-7, with 10 bases identical to TRBD2. Germline trimming cut 3 bases from V and 5 bases from J; bases unmatched to any gene: 7. Germline assignment: CDR1 LNHDA and CDR2 SQIVND (reference sequence). The CDR3 has 15 amino acids. CDR3 protein: CASSIHSGRYDEQYF. CDR3 nucleotides: TGTGCCAGTAGTATTCATAGCGGGAGGTACGACGAGCAGTACTTC.

This chain connects TRBV19 to TRBJ1-4, with a possible D match to TRBD1 (6 bases). Germline CDR1 and CDR2: LNHDA and SQIVND (reference sequence). The CDR3 is made up of 16 amino acids. V was cut by 3 bases and J by 8 bases, with 19 bases left in between. The CDR3 sequence: CASSIQGNRANEKLFF. In DNA, the CDR3 is TGTGCCAGTAGTATCCAAGGCAACAGGGCGAACGAAAAACTGTTTTTT.

The J gene is TRBJ2-7, the V gene TRBV3-1 (or the pseudogene TRBV3-2), with 8 bases matching TRBD2. Unmatched junction bases numbered 8, after V lost 6 bases and J lost 4 bases. CDR3 length: 14 amino acids. Germline assignment: CDR1 LGHDT and CDR2 YNNKEL (reference sequence). CDR3: CASRLSGSNYEQYF. DNA of the CDR3: TGTGCCAGCAGGCTGAGCGGGAGTAATTACGAGCAGTACTTC.

CDR3 protein: CASNWRDRLNYGYTF. CDR3 DNA sequence: TGTGCCAGCAATTGGCGGGACAGATTAAACTATGGCTACACCTTC. The chain joins TRBV6-5 to TRBJ1-2, with 7 nucleotides matching TRBD1. V trimming: 7 bases; J trimming: 2 bases; junction bases outside the gene matches: 10. Looked up from germline, CDR1 is MNHEY and CDR2 is SVGAGI. The CDR3 covers 15 residues.

V gene TRBV2 combines with J gene TRBJ1-6, with a tentative D call TRBD1 (5 bases). Trimming stripped 6 bases from V and 2 bases from J, with 17 bases between. The germline gives CDR1 SNHLY, CDR2 FYNNEI. The CDR3 is 17 amino acids. The CDR3, as DNA: TGTGCCAGCAGACCGGGAGGGAGGGGCCCCTATAATTCACCCCTCCACTTT. Translated: CASRPGGRGPYNSPLHF.

This rearrangement joins TRBV30 to TRBJ2-2; 10 bases are a match to TRBD1. CDR1 and CDR2 (germline): GTSNPN, SVGIG (reference sequence). This CDR3 spans 17 amino acids. J lost 7 bases, V lost 2 bases, and 13 bases had no gene match. CDR3 nucleotide sequence: TGTGCCTGGAGTTTGACAGGGGGCGGAGGGGAAATCGGGGAGCTGTTTTTT. Translated: CAWSLTGGGGEIGELFF.

This clone was recorded once. The V gene is TRBV5-6, the J gene TRBJ2-5; 8 bases map to TRBD2. CDR3 length equals 14 residues. Germline CDR1 and CDR2: SGHDT and YYEEEE. Trimming cost V 2 bases and J 8 bases; bases outside gene matches: 8. CDR3: CASSLRGLAETQYF. The CDR3 region has the DNA TGTGCCAGCAGCTTACGTGGACTAGCTGAAACCCAGTACTTC.

This clone occurred a few times. The genes are TRBV19 and TRBJ1-2, with D possibly TRBD1 on 6 matching bases. V was clipped by 1 base and J by 4 bases, with 13 bases between them. CDR1 LNHDA and CDR2 SQIVND come from the germline V gene (reference sequence). CDR3 length equals 15 residues. CDR3 nucleotides: TGTGCCAGTAGTATAGCCCCTGGACAGATCTATGGCTACACCTTC. Translated, it gives CASSIAPGQIYGYTF. Combining the CDR3 with reference TRBV19 and TRBJ1-2 gives the whole variable domain DGGITQSPKYLFRKEGQNVTLSCEQNLNHDAMYWYRQDPGQGLRLIYYSQIVNDFQKGDIAEGYSVSREKKESFPLTVTSAQKNPTAFYLCASSIAPGQIYGYTFGSGTRLTVV.

The genes are TRBV3-1 (or the pseudogene TRBV3-2) and TRBJ1-1; no firm D call. Germline CDR1 LGHDT, CDR2 YNNKEL (reference sequence). V was cut by 0 bases and J by 6 bases, with 8 bases left in between. This CDR3 region has 13 residues. CDR3 sequence: CASSQERRSEAFF. CDR3 DNA: TGTGCCAGCAGCCAAGAAAGGAGATCTGAAGCTTTCTTT.

The chain couples TRBV5-1 to TRBJ2-5, with D unclear. Germline CDR1 reads SGHRS; CDR2 reads YFSETQ. The CDR3 length is 13 residues. Trimming left V 6 bases short and J 5 bases short, with 14 bases between. In DNA, the CDR3 is TGCGCCAGCAATCAGCCGGGTGGGGAGACCCAGTACTTC. Protein sequence: CASNQPGGETQYF.

The count of this clone is one. J is TRBJ1-1 and V is TRBV11-3, with unresolved D. This CDR3 comprises 12 residues. In germline, CDR1 is SGHNT, CDR2 YENEEA. The V and J ends lost 4 bases and 5 bases respectively, with 8 bases between them. CDR3 in amino acids: CASSSMGTEAFF. DNA of the CDR3: TGTGCCAGCAGCTCCATGGGAACTGAAGCTTTCTTT.

Note on this clone: Other nucleotide sequences from this sample produce the same CDR3. The genes are TRBV19 and TRBJ1-1; D is uncertain. The CDR3 extends over 12 amino acids. Trimming stripped 4 bases from V and 1 base from J, with 4 bases between. Germline loops: CDR1 LNHDA, CDR2 SQIVND (reference sequence). CDR3 sequence: CASSTRNTEAFF. CDR3 coding DNA: TGTGCCAGTAGTACCAGGAACACTGAAGCTTTCTTT.

The rearrangement links TRBV28 to TRBJ2-7; D is perhaps TRBD1 (6 bases). Germline V gene data show CDR1 as MDHEN and CDR2 as SYDVKM. The V end was cut by 7 bases, the J end by 4 bases, with 11 bases between. CDR3 length: 12 amino acids. CDR3 amino acids: CASKGQIYEQYF. The CDR3 DNA reads as TGTGCCAGCAAGGGACAAATATACGAGCAGTACTTC.

CDR3 region: CASSLGTANYGYTF. In nucleotides, the CDR3 is TGTGCCAGCAGTTTGGGGACAGCTAACTATGGCTACACCTTC. The chain carries TRBV7-9 and TRBJ1-2; 7 nucleotides line up with TRBD1. The CDR3 has 14 amino acids. Looked up from germline, CDR1 is SEHNR and CDR2 is FQNEAQ (reference sequence). V trimming: 6 bases; J trimming: 0 bases; junction bases outside the gene matches: 4. Combining the CDR3 with reference TRBV7-9 and TRBJ1-2 gives the whole variable domain DTGVSQNPRHKITKRGQNVTFRCDPISEHNRLYWYRQTLGQGPEFLTYFQNEAQLEKSRLLSDRFSAERPKGSFSTLEIQRTEQGDSAMYLCASSLGTANYGYTFGSGTRLTVV.

V is TRBV18 and J is TRBJ2-3; D not resolved. Germline CDR1 KGHSH, CDR2 LQKENI. Trimming left V 2 bases short and J 2 bases short, with 8 bases between. The CDR3 runs to 14 residues. CDR3 DNA sequence: TGTGCCAGCTCACCAAGACCCATCACAGATACGCAGTATTTT. It encodes CASSPRPITDTQYF. Full variable domain (outside the CDR3, taken from reference TRBV18 and TRBJ2-3): NAGVMQNPRHLVRRRGQEARLRCSPMKGHSHVYWYRQLPEEGLKFMVYLQKENIIDESGMPKERFSAEFPKEGPSILRIQQVVRGDSAAYFCASSPRPITDTQYFGPGTRLTVL.